This T cell receptor beta chain derives from a study of cytomegalovirus exposure and HLA in healthy donors. This CDR3 comprises 15 residues. Germline V gene sequence: CDR1 SGHTA, CDR2 FQGTGA. The V and J ends lost 4 bases and 4 bases, in that order; junction bases with no gene match: 4. PCR primers comprised 60 Vbeta and 13 Jbeta primers. Some clones are missing from TCRdb's copy, which holds only in-frame ones; the method was immunoSEQ multiplex PCR. This table holds about 130,000 clones, about two thirds found once. This TCR was recovered from a man aged 30 to 45 in good health and CMV-seronegative. This chain uses TRBV7-3 with TRBJ2-1; 10 bases are shared with TRBD1. Sequenced material: PBMCs. The CDR3 DNA follows: TGTGCCAGCAGCTCCCCGGGACAGGGGTACAATGAGCAGTTCTTC. Translating it yields CASSSPGQGYNEQFF.